This TCR beta chain emerged from a study of technical replicates of blood from a few donors. The repertoire was sequenced with immunoSEQ multiplex PCR; TCRdb's copy has only in-frame clones and lacks some. The sample consists of 15,000 or so clones, 86% of them appearing once. The sequencing sample was made of PBMCs. The sequence came from a human donor in good health.

CDR3: CASSPLGHVSTDTQYF. The CDR3 DNA sequence: TGCGCCAGCAGCCCTCTAGGACACGTTAGCACAGATACGCAGTATTTT. The chain recombines TRBV5-1 with TRBJ2-3, with D perhaps matching TRBD1 (5 bases). V was clipped by 4 bases and J by 0 bases, with 15 bases between them. Germline assignment: CDR1 SGHRS and CDR2 YFSETQ. CDR3 length: 16 residues.